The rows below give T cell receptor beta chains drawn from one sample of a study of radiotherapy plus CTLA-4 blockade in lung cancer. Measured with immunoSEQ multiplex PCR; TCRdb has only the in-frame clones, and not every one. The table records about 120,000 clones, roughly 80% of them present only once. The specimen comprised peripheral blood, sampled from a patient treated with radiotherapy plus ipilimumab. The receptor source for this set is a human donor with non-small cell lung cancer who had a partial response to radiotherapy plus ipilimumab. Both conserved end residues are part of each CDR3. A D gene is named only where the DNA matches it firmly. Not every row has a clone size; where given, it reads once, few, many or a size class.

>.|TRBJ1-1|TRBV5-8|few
CASSLTVNTEAFF
TGTGCCAGCAGCCTGACAGTGAACACTGAAGCTTTCTTT
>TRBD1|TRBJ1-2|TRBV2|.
CASNPLRTGVYGYTF
TGTGCCAGTAACCCCCTCCGGACAGGGGTGTATGGCTACACCTTC
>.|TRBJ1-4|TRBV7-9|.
CASSADLGANEKLFF
TGTGCCAGCAGCGCCGATTTAGGAGCTAATGAAAAACTGTTTTTT
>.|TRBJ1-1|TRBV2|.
CASNPLGGTEAFF
TGTGCCAGCAACCCGCTAGGAGGCACTGAAGCTTTCTTT
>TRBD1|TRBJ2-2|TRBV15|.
CATSREGRGTGELFF
TGTGCCACCAGCAGAGAAGGCAGGGGGACCGGGGAGCTGTTTTTT
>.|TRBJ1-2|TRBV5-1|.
CASSLSGEGYTF
TGCGCCAGCAGCTTGTCAGGGGAGGGCTACACCTTC
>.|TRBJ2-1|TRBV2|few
CASRAGSSSYNEQFF
TGTGCCAGCAGAGCAGGGTCTTCCTCCTACAATGAGCAGTTCTTC
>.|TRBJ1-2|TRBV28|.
CASSLTPNYGYTF
TGTGCCAGCAGTCTGACACCTAACTATGGCTACACCTTC
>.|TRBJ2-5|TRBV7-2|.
CASSSTGETQYF
TGTGCCAGCAGCTCGACGGGAGAGACCCAGTACTTC
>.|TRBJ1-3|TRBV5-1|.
CASSLWGGPGNTIYF
TGCGCCAGCAGCTTGTGGGGGGGACCCGGAAACACCATATATTTT
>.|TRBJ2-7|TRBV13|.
CASSRRQSLGPYEQYF
TGTGCCAGCAGCAGGCGACAGTCCCTAGGGCCCTACGAGCAGTACTTC
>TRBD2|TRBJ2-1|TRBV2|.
CASSVLAGAYNEQFF
TGTGCCAGCAGTGTACTAGCGGGAGCTTACAATGAGCAGTTCTTC
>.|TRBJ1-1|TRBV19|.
CASSIARTARNTEAFF
TGTGCCAGTAGTATAGCCCGGACAGCCAGGAACACTGAAGCTTTCTTT
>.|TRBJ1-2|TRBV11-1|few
CASSRMMDIGYGYTF
TGTGCCAGCAGCCGTATGATGGATATCGGGTATGGCTACACCTTC
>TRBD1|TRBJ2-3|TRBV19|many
CASSGGQETDTQYF
TGTGCCAGTAGTGGGGGACAGGAGACAGATACGCAGTATTTT
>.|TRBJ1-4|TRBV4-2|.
CASSQVGGSNEKLFF
TGTGCCAGCAGCCAAGTGGGGGGATCTAATGAAAAACTGTTTTTT